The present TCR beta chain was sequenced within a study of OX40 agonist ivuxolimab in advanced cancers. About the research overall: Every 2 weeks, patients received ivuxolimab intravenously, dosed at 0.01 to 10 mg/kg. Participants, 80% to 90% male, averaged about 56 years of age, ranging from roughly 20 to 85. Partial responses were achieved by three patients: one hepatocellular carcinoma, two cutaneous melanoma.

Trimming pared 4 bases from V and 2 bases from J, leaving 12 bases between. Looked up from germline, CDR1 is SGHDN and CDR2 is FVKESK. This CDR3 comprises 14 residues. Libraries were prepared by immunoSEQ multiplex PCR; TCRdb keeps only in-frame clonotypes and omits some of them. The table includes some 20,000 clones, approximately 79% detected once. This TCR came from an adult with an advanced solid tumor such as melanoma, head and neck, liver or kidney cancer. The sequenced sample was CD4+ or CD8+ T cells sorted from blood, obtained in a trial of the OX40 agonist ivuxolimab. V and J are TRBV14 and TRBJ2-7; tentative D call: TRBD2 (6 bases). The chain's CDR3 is CASSPQGGAYEQYF. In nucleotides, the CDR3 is TGTGCCAGCAGCCCTCAAGGAGGGGCCTACGAGCAGTACTTC.